This TCR beta chain was recovered during a study of kidney transplant recipient with SARS-CoV-2 infection. Germline V gene lookup returns CDR1 MNHNS and CDR2 SASEGT. CDR3 size: 17 residues. V shed 3 bases and J shed 4 bases, with 21 bases lying between them. TCRdb reprocessed the reads via MiXCR and lists one record per CDR3 protein. Here the sample spans fewer than 250,000 distinct CDR3 sequences, 29% being singletons. This clonotype was seen at least ten times. The sequence was collected from a male patient in his 30s who had COVID-19 and was a kidney transplant recipient. The graft donor may have given rise to some T cells. The rearrangement uses TRBV6-1 and TRBJ1-2, with D uncertain. The sample in question was a blood sample, obtained at baseline and between days 110 and 120 from a kidney transplant recipient. The CDR3 here is CASSDARPYGKTYGYTF. The CDR3 bases are TGTGCCAGCAGTGATGCACGGCCTTACGGAAAGACCTATGGCTACACCTTC.